This T cell receptor (beta chain) is from a study of T cells after yellow fever vaccination. Each CDR3 protein gets one entry after TCRdb re-called the 5' RACE reads with MiXCR. The table has 200,000 or so distinct CDR3 sequences, roughly 6.2% seen once; the top ten hold roughly 1%. This CDR3 comprises 16 residues. J was trimmed by 2 bases and V by 3 bases; bases with no gene match: 7. Per germline, CDR1 SGHNT and CDR2 YYREEE (reference sequence). The material was CD4+ T cells sorted from PBMCs, obtained on the day of the yellow fever booster vaccination. This TCR derives from a young man who received the YFV17D yellow fever vaccine. The rearrangement uses TRBV5-4 and TRBJ2-5, with TRBD2 identical over 10 bases. The chain's CDR3 is CASSSYLAGAQETQYF. The DNA for the CDR3 is TGTGCCAGCAGCTCCTACCTAGCGGGAGCACAAGAGACCCAGTACTTC. Drawing the rest from reference TRBV5-4 and TRBJ2-5, the complete variable domain is ETGVTQSPTHLIKTRGQQVTLRCSSQSGHNTVSWYQQALGQGPQFIFQYYREEENGRGNFPPRFSGLQFPNYSSELNVNALELDDSALYLCASSSYLAGAQETQYFGPGTRLLVL.